This TCR beta chain came from a study of T cell responses to AZD1222 COVID-19 vaccine. Study findings and constraints: Spike-spanning, vaccine-associated CD4 TCRs were dominant at 160-218 and 743-854. Among AZD1222 vaccinees, only six or seven were seropositive at baseline. There were repertoire samples only from the period after the peak T cell response.

TCRdb's copy holds only in-frame clones and misses some; the assay was immunoSEQ multiplex PCR. This table has approximately 220,000 clones, about 92% appearing once. Remarks on this clone: Its antigen is not identified.

V shed 4 bases and J shed 4 bases, with 6 bases lying between them. Germline CDR1 reads SGHKS; CDR2 reads YYEKEE (reference sequence). The CDR3 length is 12 residues. This receptor was obtained from an adult in good health. The specimen comprised peripheral blood, sampled on day 0 of MenACWY control vaccination. The chain carries TRBV5-5 and TRBJ1-3; no firm D call. DNA of the CDR3: TGTGCCAGCAGCCGAGAAGGAAACACCATATATTTT. The encoded protein is CASSREGNTIYF.